This TCR beta chain was profiled in a study of blood T cell repertoires in COVID-19. Turning to the study itself: Sources were T cells, B-cell-depleted T cells, or PBMCs; the material itself was cDNA or gDNA.

Germline assignment: CDR1 SGDLS and CDR2 YYNGEE. V lost 0 bases to trimming and J lost 2 bases, with 8 bases between them. This CDR3 has 14 amino acids. Under the authors' procedure: Reference gene primer amplification gave nucleated cell count estimates. Assay: immunoSEQ multiplex PCR; the TCRdb copy retains only in-frame clones and omits some. V, J and clone size reflect that table, while D and trimming were determined from the DNA. Of some 130,000 clones listed, about 83% were seen once; the top ten hold 13%. The sample was peripheral blood. The source is a human donor in a cohort sampled during active COVID-19. The chain combines TRBV9 with TRBJ1-1; D ambiguous. The DNA of the CDR3 is TGTGCCAGCAGCGTAGATGTCCTTAACACTGAAGCTTTCTTT. This sequence encodes CASSVDVLNTEAFF. Filled out from reference TRBV9 and TRBJ1-1, the complete variable domain reads DSGVTQTPKHLITATGQRVTLRCSPRSGDLSVYWYQQSLDQGLQFLIQYYNGEERAKGNILERFSAQQFPDLHSELNLSSLELGDSALYFCASSVDVLNTEAFFGQGTRLTVV.